This TCR beta chain was profiled in a study of OX40 agonist ivuxolimab in advanced cancers. Study summary: Dose-escalation patients were diagnosed with hepatocellular carcinoma, melanoma, renal cell cancer or head and neck cancer. Study-level findings and limits: In the 0.1 to 3.0 mg/kg range, CD4+ and CD8+ blood T cells had expanded clonally by week 6.

A word on this clone: The antigen remains undetermined.

CDR1 is LNHNV and CDR2 is YYDKDF in the germline V gene (reference sequence). Between the trimmed V and J ends, which lost 4 bases and 2 bases, there was a span of 15 bases. CDR3 length equals 15 residues. Measured with immunoSEQ multiplex PCR; TCRdb has only the in-frame clones, and not every one. The top ten clones hold about 0.59% of a sample with just over 60,000 clones, 92% of them seen once. This specimen was CD4+ or CD8+ T cells sorted from blood, taken in a trial of the OX40 agonist ivuxolimab. The chain joins TRBV15 to TRBJ2-7, with D possibly matching TRBD1 (5 bases). This sequence was found in an adult with an advanced solid tumor such as melanoma, head and neck, liver or kidney cancer. CDR3 DNA: TGTGCCACCAGCACGCGCGACAGATTCCCCTACGAGCAGTACTTC. Residues: CATSTRDRFPYEQYF.